The 10 T cell receptor beta chains reported below all come from one sample, sequenced in a study of identical twins. TCRdb analysed the 5' RACE reads with MiXCR anew, one entry per CDR3 protein. The sample lists some 730,000 distinct CDR3 sequences, about 20% seen once, with about an eighth in the top ten. These data were also filed under a second study, of T cells expressing NK-cell markers.

The source material was PBMCs. All receptors come from a woman aged 18-29 years in good health.

The chain's CDR3 is CANLIPKGAPGAYEQYF. The DNA of the CDR3 is TGTGCCAACTTGATCCCAAAAGGGGCGCCTGGGGCCTACGAGCAGTACTTC. The rearrangement links TRBV27 to TRBJ2-7; tentatively, D is TRBD1 (5 bases). V was trimmed by 10 bases and J by 2 bases, leaving 27 bases between them. The CDR3 contains 17 residues. CDR1 is MNHEY, CDR2 SMNVEV, per germline (reference sequence).

The rearrangement links TRBV27 to TRBJ2-2; 10 bases fit TRBD2. Germline V gene sequence: CDR1 MNHEY, CDR2 SMNVEV (reference sequence). The CDR3 length is 15 residues. Trimming took 3 bases from V and 7 from J; bases not matched to a gene: 5. The CDR3 protein is CASSFSGRIVGELFF. CDR3 nucleotide sequence: TGTGCCAGCAGTTTTAGCGGGAGGATAGTCGGGGAGCTGTTTTTT.

In this sample, this clonotype turned up a few times. This chain joins TRBV20-1 and TRBJ2-2; D ambiguous. CDR1 and CDR2 (germline): DFQATT, SNEGSKA (reference sequence). The CDR3 runs 12 residues. V was pared by 5 bases and J by 3 bases, with 7 bases between. CDR3 amino acids: CSAFDDTGELFF. The CDR3 DNA is TGCAGTGCTTTCGACGACACCGGGGAGCTGTTTTTT.

The chain's CDR3 is CASSLQGIGNTQYF. The CDR3 coding sequence is TGTGCCAGCAGCTTACAGGGAATTGGAAATACGCAGTATTTT. The J gene is TRBJ2-3, the V gene TRBV7-3; a possible D gene is TRBD1 (5 bases). Trimming took off 2 bases at V and 7 bases at J, with 13 bases between the two ends. Germline V gives CDR1 SGHTA, CDR2 FQGTGA. The length of the CDR3 is 14 residues.

This clonotype was picked up a small number of times. The V call is TRBV20-1, the J call TRBJ2-5, with 8 nucleotides matching TRBD2. After removal of 4 bases from V and 7 bases from J, the junction contained 17 bases not matched to a gene. Germline V gene sequence: CDR1 DFQATT, CDR2 SNEGSKA (reference sequence). The CDR3 spans 16 residues. In DNA, the CDR3 is TGCAGTGCTACCAAGGGCGGGAGGCCCACCTCGGGGACCCAGTACTTC. Encoded protein: CSATKGGRPTSGTQYF.

The V and J genes are TRBV18 and TRBJ1-3; D is uncertain. Trimming took 3 bases from V and 0 from J, leaving 12 bases between them. The CDR3 runs to 16 residues. In germline, CDR1 is KGHSH, CDR2 LQKENI. This CDR3 reads CASSPPSVHSGNTIYF. CDR3 in DNA: TGTGCCAGCTCACCCCCCAGTGTGCACTCTGGAAACACCATATATTTT. Filled out from reference TRBV18 and TRBJ1-3, the complete variable domain reads NAGVMQNPRHLVRRRGQEARLRCSPMKGHSHVYWYRQLPEEGLKFMVYLQKENIIDESGMPKERFSAEFPKEGPSILRIQQVVRGDSAAYFCASSPPSVHSGNTIYFGEGSWLTVV.

This sequence joins TRBV4-3 and TRBJ2-1; possible D gene TRBD2, 5 bases. The CDR3 loop spans 16 amino acids. V lost 1 base, J lost 2 bases, and 12 bases lay in between. Per the germline V gene, CDR1 is LGHNA and CDR2 is YSLEER. The CDR3 sequence: CASSQAGRVAYNEQFF. CDR3 sequence (DNA): TGCGCCAGCAGCCAAGCCGGGCGGGTGGCCTACAATGAGCAGTTCTTC.

Comments on this clonotype: One end of the junction varies from germline; a read error may be responsible. The chain employs TRBV7-7 and TRBJ2-1, with TRBD1 matching over 7 bases. Germline assignment: CDR1 SSHAT and CDR2 FNYEAQ (reference sequence). This CDR3 region has 16 residues. For the CDR3, the DNA is TGTGCTAGCAGCCTAACCAGTGGGGACAGAGACAATGAGCAGTTCTTC. This encodes CASSLTSGDRDNEQFF.

The chain employs TRBV12-3 or TRBV12-4 and TRBJ1-6, with D possibly being TRBD1 (6 bases). CDR3 size: 15 residues. V was clipped by 2 bases and J by 7 bases, with 12 bases between them. CDR3 sequence reads: CASSLLGHVNSPLHF. Written as DNA, the CDR3 is TGTGCCAGCAGTTTATTGGGACACGTGAATTCACCCCTCCACTTT.

The chain recombines TRBV7-2 with TRBJ2-5, with a possible D match to TRBD2 (6 bases). Germline V gene data show CDR1 as SGHTA and CDR2 as FQGNSA. The CDR3 loop spans 15 amino acids. V was trimmed by 1 base and J by 6 bases, leaving 15 bases between them. In DNA, the CDR3 is TGTGCCAGCAGCTTAGGGGGACTGAGGTCGAAGACCCAGTACTTC. The encoded protein is CASSLGGLRSKTQYF.